A few counts support the clone carrying this T cell receptor beta chain. Its cognate antigen is unknown. The V and J ends lost 3 bases and 14 bases, in that order; junction bases with no gene match: 7. CDR1 is KGHDR, CDR2 SFDVKD, per germline. The CDR3 spans 13 residues. RNA transcripts were the template for amplifying TCR beta CDR3 regions. HTBI primers were the set used in a first-round RT-PCR of the TCR CDR3. TCRdb re-called the multiplex PCR reads with MiXCR, one entry per CDR3 protein. The sample consists of about 200,000 distinct CDR3 sequences, roughly 17% of them appearing once. This record comes from a study of T cells in Graves' hyperthyroidism and ophthalmopathy. Findings and limits, study-wide: Researchers found most expanded thyroid clonotypes above 0.001 in blood as well.

Patients counted as stable if ophthalmopathy did not develop within 18 months. Newly diagnosed patients aged 18 to 65 had hyperthyroidism of under 2 months' duration. The diagnostic basis comprised clinical symptoms, serum thyroxine and TRAb, thyroid ultrasound and orbital computed tomography. This chain joins TRBV24-1 and TRBJ2-4; 9 bases fit TRBD2. Sequences were obtained from blood. The receptor's source is a woman aged 45-59 years with Graves' hyperthyroidism. CDR3 DNA: TGTGCCACCAGTGATGTAGCGGGGGAAGGGAAGTACTTC. It yields the protein CATSDVAGEGKYF.